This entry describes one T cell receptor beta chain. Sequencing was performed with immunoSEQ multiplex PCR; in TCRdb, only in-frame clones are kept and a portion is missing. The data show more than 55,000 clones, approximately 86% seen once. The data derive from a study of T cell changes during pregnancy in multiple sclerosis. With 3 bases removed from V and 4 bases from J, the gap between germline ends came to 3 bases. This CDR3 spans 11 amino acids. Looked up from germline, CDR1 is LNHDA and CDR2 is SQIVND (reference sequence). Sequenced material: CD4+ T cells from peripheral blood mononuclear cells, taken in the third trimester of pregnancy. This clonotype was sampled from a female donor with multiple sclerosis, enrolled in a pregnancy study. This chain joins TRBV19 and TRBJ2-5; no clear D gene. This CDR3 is CASSIRETQYF. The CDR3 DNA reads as TGTGCCAGTAGTATCAGAGAGACCCAGTACTTC. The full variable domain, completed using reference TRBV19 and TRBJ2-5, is DGGITQSPKYLFRKEGQNVTLSCEQNLNHDAMYWYRQDPGQGLRLIYYSQIVNDFQKGDIAEGYSVSREKKESFPLTVTSAQKNPTAFYLCASSIRETQYFGPGTRLLVL.